This T cell receptor (beta chain) was captured in a study of T cell responses to AZD1222 COVID-19 vaccine. The V gene's germline CDR1 is MDHEN and CDR2 SYDVKM. This CDR3 spans 18 amino acids. With 6 bases removed from V and 0 bases from J, the gap between germline ends came to 21 bases. TCRdb keeps only in-frame clones here, not all; method: immunoSEQ multiplex PCR. Of about 140,000 clones in the sample, roughly nine tenths were seen once. V and J are TRBV28 and TRBJ1-5, with D maybe TRBD1 (5 bases). Sequences were derived from peripheral blood, sampled on day 0 of AZD1222 vaccination. The source is an adult in good health. The DNA of the CDR3 is TGTGCCAGCAGAAGTGGGGGGGGACGTGGATATAGCAATCAGCCCCAGCATTTT. Protein sequence: CASRSGGGRGYSNQPQHF.